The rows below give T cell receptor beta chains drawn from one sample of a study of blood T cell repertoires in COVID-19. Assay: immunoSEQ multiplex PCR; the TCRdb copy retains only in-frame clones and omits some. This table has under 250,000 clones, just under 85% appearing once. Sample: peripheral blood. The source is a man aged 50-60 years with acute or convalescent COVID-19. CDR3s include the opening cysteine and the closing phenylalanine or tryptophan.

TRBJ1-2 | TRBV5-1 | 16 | CASSLGQVFPGYGYTF
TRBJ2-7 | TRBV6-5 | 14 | CASSEWTGAYEQYF
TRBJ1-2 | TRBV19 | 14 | CASSIRDRSYGYTF
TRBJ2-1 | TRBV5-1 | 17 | CASSLAGTSGSRNEQFF
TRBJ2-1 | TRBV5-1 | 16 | CASSLETSGRGNEQFF
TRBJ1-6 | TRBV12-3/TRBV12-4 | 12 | CASSLSNSPLHF
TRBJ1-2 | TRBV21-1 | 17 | CASSKCGSGTVIYGYTF
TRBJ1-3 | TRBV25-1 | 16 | CASSTRPGTAGNTIYF
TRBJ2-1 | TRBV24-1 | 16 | CATSDQGLAGYNEQFF
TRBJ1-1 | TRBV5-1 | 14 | CASSLPRQNTEAFF
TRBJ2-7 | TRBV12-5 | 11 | CASGPPGAQYF
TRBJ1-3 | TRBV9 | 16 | CASSPLGGGNGNTIYF
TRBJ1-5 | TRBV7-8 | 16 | CASSLGQALSNQPQHF
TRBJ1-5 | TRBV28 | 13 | CASSLQGTGVQHF
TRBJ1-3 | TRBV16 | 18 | CASSQSLEVAWNGNTIYF
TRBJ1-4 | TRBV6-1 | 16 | CASSEASRVPYEKLFF
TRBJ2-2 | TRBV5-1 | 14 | CASSWDRNTGELFF
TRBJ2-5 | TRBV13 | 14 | CASSPDRGQETQYF
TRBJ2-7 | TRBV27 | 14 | CASSLSWQGGEQYF
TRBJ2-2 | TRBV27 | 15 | CASSLEVSNTGELFF
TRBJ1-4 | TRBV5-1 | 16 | CASSSLPQGSNEKLFF
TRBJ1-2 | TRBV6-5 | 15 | CASRTSRAKNYGYTF
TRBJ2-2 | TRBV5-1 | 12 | CASPLNTGELFF
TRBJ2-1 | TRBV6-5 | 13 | CASRWTGGYEQFF
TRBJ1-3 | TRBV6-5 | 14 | CASRDRVAGNTIYF
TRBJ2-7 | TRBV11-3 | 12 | CASSPSHYEQYF
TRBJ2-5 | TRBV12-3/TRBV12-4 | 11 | CASSLRETQYF
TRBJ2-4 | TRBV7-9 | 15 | CASSPPTGTQNIQYF
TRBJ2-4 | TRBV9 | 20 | CASSVIRRDLRGQAKNIQYF
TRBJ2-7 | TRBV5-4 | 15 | CASSWDASGAYEQYF
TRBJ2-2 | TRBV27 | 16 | CASSLRTGLGTGELFF
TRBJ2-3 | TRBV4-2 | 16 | CASSQAGGLARDTQYF
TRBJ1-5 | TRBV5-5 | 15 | CASSLRGEGNQPQHF
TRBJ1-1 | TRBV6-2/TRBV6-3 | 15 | CASSYAEGWNTEAFF